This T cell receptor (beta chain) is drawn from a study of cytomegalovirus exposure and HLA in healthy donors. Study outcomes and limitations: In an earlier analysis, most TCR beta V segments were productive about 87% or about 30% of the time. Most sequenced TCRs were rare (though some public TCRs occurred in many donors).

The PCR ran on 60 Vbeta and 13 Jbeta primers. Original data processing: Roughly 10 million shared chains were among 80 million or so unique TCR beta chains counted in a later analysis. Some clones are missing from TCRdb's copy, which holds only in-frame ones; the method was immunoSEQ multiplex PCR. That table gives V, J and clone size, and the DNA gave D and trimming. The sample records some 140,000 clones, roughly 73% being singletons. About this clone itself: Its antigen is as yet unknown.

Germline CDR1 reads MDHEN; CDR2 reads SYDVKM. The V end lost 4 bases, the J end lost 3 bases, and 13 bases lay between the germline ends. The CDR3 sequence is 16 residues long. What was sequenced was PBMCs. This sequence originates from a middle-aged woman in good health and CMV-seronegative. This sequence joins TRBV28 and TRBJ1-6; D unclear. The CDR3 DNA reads TGTGCCAGCAGTTCCGCCCAGATCGTCTATAATTCACCCCTCCACTTT. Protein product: CASSSAQIVYNSPLHF.